This T cell receptor (beta chain) is from a study of T cell repertoires in cytomegalovirus infection (dated by TCRdb to about 2019). Broadly, across the study: Because public TCR beta signatures pointed to carriage of CMV infection together with the matching HLA type, the HLA type of each donor mattered for the analysis. Paper-wide results and their limitations: Cumulative frequency of public TCR beta family members discriminated carriers of CMV infection plus the relevant HLA type in this cohort and an independent approximately 360-donor cohort. The ex vivo response was dominated by HLA-C-restricted CMV-specific TCR beta clonotypes, which also provided the single most frequent clonotype in two of eight donors.

The sequencer was an Illumina HiSeq 1500. Using fastp at Q25 and MiXCR, TCRdb reprocessed the public reads and kept productive beta chains. Every CDR3 protein is listed once, alongside the most common genes and DNA of its rows. The sample records 180,000 or so distinct CDR3 sequences, 17% of which are singletons. Of the sample, 20% to 25% is held by the ten largest clones. On this clonotype: Its antigen is currently not known. No base quality information exists; no much larger clone differs at one position.

V is reduced by 6 bases and J by 7 bases, leaving a spacing of 25 bases between them. The germline V gene (reference sequence) yields SEHNR for CDR1 and FQNEAQ for CDR2. Its CDR3 holds 17 amino acids, cysteine through phenylalanine. The read is trimmed to its CDR3 DNA, 51 bases read in frame from base 1. This sequence was found in a human donor in good health (CMV status not recorded). Some clones in this sample may be carry-over from other donors' samples. The sequence links TRBV7-9 to TRBJ2-1; a tentative D call is TRBD1 (6 bases match). Sequenced material: CD8+ T cells from PBMCs. The DNA is TGTGCCAGCAGTTTTCCTCCTTCGGGACACGTATGGAATGAGCAGTTCTTC. Its amino acids are CASSFPPSGHVWNEQFF.